Below are 2 T cell receptor beta chains sequenced from a single sample in a study of T cell responses to AZD1222 COVID-19 vaccine (dated by TCRdb to 2020 to 2022). The time point label of this sample denotes: baseline before first vaccination. Library method: the immunoSEQ multiplex PCR assay. TCRdb retrieved this table from immuneACCESS and kept in-frame rearrangements only. Not all clones are present; in checked studies, unresolved V genes account for under half, and no reason is known for the remainder. Here the sample has around 78,000 clones; approximately 86% occur a single time. The ten largest account for 24% of the sample. Sample: peripheral blood, taken on day 0 of AZD1222 vaccination. All receptors come from an adult in good health.

The chain combines TRBV14 with TRBJ1-1; D possibly corresponds to TRBD1 (5 bases). CDR1 and CDR2 (germline): SGHDN, FVKESK. The CDR3 consists of 13 residues. Trimming stripped 4 bases from V and 3 bases from J, with 9 bases between. The CDR3 spells CASSRGLYTEAFF. CDR3 DNA: TGTGCCAGCAGCCGGGGGTTATACACTGAAGCTTTCTTT.

The gene calls are TRBV18 and TRBJ1-1; 7 nucleotides agree with TRBD1. V was clipped by 3 bases and J by 4 bases; unmatched bases: 8. The CDR3 spans 15 residues. Germline lookup yields CDR1 KGHSH and CDR2 LQKENI. Written as DNA, the CDR3 is TGTGCCAGCTCACCCTCGGGGGCAGGGGGCACTGAAGCTTTCTTT. Translation gives CASSPSGAGGTEAFF.